The rows below give T cell receptor beta chains drawn from one sample of a study of control samples from healthy donors and cancer patients. Using immunoSEQ multiplex PCR, the repertoire was profiled, and TCRdb retains in-frame clones only, with some absent. The table has approximately 140,000 clones, 94% seen once. Sequenced input: blood. These receptors came from a man aged 35-49 years in good health. Both conserved end residues are part of each CDR3. A D gene is named only where the DNA matches it firmly. Clone size, where shown, is once, few, many, or a class for clones that have expanded.

TRBJ2-5 | TRBD2 | - | TRBV9 | CASSVDGGAGETQYF | TGTGCCAGCAGCGTAGACGGGGGGGCCGGAGAGACCCAGTACTTC
TRBJ1-1 | TRBD1 | - | TRBV7-2 | CASSWKGTGRTEAFF | TGTGCCAGCAGCTGGAAAGGGACAGGGCGCACTGAAGCTTTCTTT
TRBJ1-4 | - | - | TRBV29-1 | CSVTDRLTPTNEKLFF | TGCAGCGTCACTGACAGACTTACTCCAACTAATGAAAAACTGTTTTTT
TRBJ1-2 | - | - | TRBV14 | CASSQEDGPGFGGYTF | TGTGCCAGCAGCCAAGAAGACGGCCCGGGATTTGGTGGCTACACCTTC
TRBJ2-3 | TRBD2 | - | TRBV5-4 | CASSLGAGGPTDTQYF | TGTGCCAGCAGCCTTGGTGCGGGAGGGCCCACAGATACGCAGTATTTT
TRBJ2-1 | TRBD1 | few | TRBV24-1 | CATSAPSGGYEQFF | TGTGCCACCAGTGCCCCCTCAGGGGGCTATGAGCAGTTCTTC
TRBJ1-6 | - | - | TRBV9 | CASTPGSTGGSPLHF | TGTGCCAGCACCCCCGGTAGCACCGGGGGCTCACCCCTCCACTTT
TRBJ2-7 | - | - | TRBV12-5 | CASGSIRLQFHEQYF | TGTGCTAGTGGTTCGATCAGGCTCCAGTTCCACGAGCAGTACTTC
TRBJ1-5 | - | - | TRBV4-2 | CASSQGQGNSNQPQHF | TGTGCCAGCAGCCAAGGGCAGGGAAATAGCAATCAGCCCCAGCATTTT
TRBJ2-5 | - | - | TRBV12-3/TRBV12-4 | CASSPRDPETQYF | TGTGCCAGCAGTCCCAGGGACCCGGAGACCCAGTACTTC
TRBJ2-1 | TRBD2 | - | TRBV28 | CASSSFPSGNRYEQFF | TGTGCCAGCAGTTCTTTCCCTAGCGGAAATCGGTATGAGCAGTTCTTC
TRBJ1-6 | TRBD1 | - | TRBV27 | CASSPQGNLSPLHF | TGTGCCAGCAGTCCACAGGGGAATCTTTCACCCCTCCACTTT
TRBJ2-7 | TRBD1 | - | TRBV30 | CAWSRTGTETYEQYF | TGTGCCTGGAGTCGTACCGGGACAGAAACCTACGAGCAGTACTTC
TRBJ1-2 | TRBD1 | - | TRBV4-1 | CASSLGTGGNYGYTF | TGCGCCAGCAGCCTAGGGACAGGGGGTAACTATGGCTACACCTTC
TRBJ2-1 | - | - | TRBV25-1 | CASSEGGGNEQFF | TGTGCCAGCAGTGAGGGGGGTGGGAATGAGCAGTTCTTC
TRBJ2-1 | TRBD2 | - | TRBV11-2 | CASISGSSYNEQFF | TGTGCCAGCATTAGCGGGAGCTCCTACAATGAGCAGTTCTTC
TRBJ2-2 | TRBD1 | - | TRBV9 | CASSADRGQGTGELFF | TGTGCCAGCAGCGCGGACAGGGGGCAGGGAACCGGGGAGCTGTTTTTT
TRBJ2-7 | - | - | TRBV4-3 | CASSQDRSNYEQYF | TGCGCCAGCAGCCAAGATCGGAGTAACTACGAGCAGTACTTC
TRBJ1-5 | TRBD1 | - | TRBV27 | CASSLSSHPGGIQPQHF | TGTGCCAGCAGTTTATCAAGCCACCCAGGGGGCATTCAGCCCCAGCATTTT
TRBJ1-3 | - | - | TRBV6-5 | CASIKHSAGNTIYF | TGTGCCAGCATCAAACACTCCGCTGGAAACACCATATATTTT
TRBJ1-1 | - | - | TRBV11-1 | CASSGFPRLNTEAFF | TGTGCCAGCAGCGGATTCCCCCGGTTGAACACTGAAGCTTTCTTT
TRBJ2-7 | - | - | TRBV5-6 | CASSLGAYEQYF | TGTGCCAGCAGCTTGGGGGCCTACGAGCAGTACTTC
TRBJ1-1 | - | once | TRBV6-5 | CASSYRNTEAFF | TGTGCCAGCAGTTACCGGAACACTGAAGCTTTCTTT
TRBJ2-7 | TRBD1 | - | TRBV5-8 | CASSALDRDYEQYF | TGTGCCAGCAGCGCCCTCGACAGGGACTACGAGCAGTACTTC
TRBJ1-1 | - | - | TRBV14 | CASSQDWGTEAFF | TGTGCCAGCAGCCAAGATTGGGGCACTGAAGCTTTCTTT
TRBJ1-2 | - | - | TRBV12-3/TRBV12-4 | CASTREGYGYTF | TGTGCCAGCACCAGGGAGGGGTATGGCTACACCTTC
TRBJ2-7 | TRBD1 | - | TRBV19 | CASSIAETGSYEQYF | TGTGCCAGTAGTATTGCGGAGACAGGGTCCTACGAGCAGTACTTC
TRBJ2-1 | TRBD2 | few | TRBV6-4 | CASSDSSGSGDNEQFF | TGTGCCAGCAGTGACTCCAGCGGGAGTGGGGACAATGAGCAGTTCTTC
TRBJ2-1 | TRBD2 | - | TRBV5-1 | CASSPGTSSYNEQFF | TGCGCCAGCAGCCCCGGGACTAGCTCATACAATGAGCAGTTCTTC
TRBJ2-1 | - | once | TRBV15 | CATSGGGSHNEQFF | TGTGCCACCAGCGGAGGGGGCAGTCACAATGAGCAGTTCTTC
TRBJ1-1 | - | - | TRBV6-5 | CASRDDRDNTEAFF | TGTGCCAGCAGAGACGACAGAGACAACACTGAAGCTTTCTTT
TRBJ1-1 | TRBD1 | - | TRBV11-2 | CASSLRQGGNTEAFF | TGTGCCAGCAGCTTAAGACAGGGGGGGAACACTGAAGCTTTCTTT
TRBJ1-6 | - | - | TRBV5-6 | CASSLIMPDSLNSPLHF | TGTGCCAGCAGCTTGATAATGCCGGACAGCCTTAATTCACCCCTCCACTTT